The rows below give T cell receptor beta chains drawn from one sample of a study of neurological immune-mediated disorders. TCRdb called the 5' RACE reads again in MiXCR, with one record for every CDR3 protein. Of about 90,000 distinct CDR3 sequences in the sample, over 10% were seen once. Specimen: PBMCs. The receptor source for this set is a female donor with HTLV-1-associated myelopathy (HAM/TSP). Both conserved end residues are part of each CDR3. D genes are given only for firm matches. Where a row states a size, it is once, few, many or the class of an expanded clone; other rows omit it.

D gene,J gene,clone size,V gene,CDR3 DNA,CDR3 protein
NA,TRBJ1-6,many,TRBV20-1,TGCAGTGCTTCAAGACAGTCTGGCAATTCACCCCTCCACTTT,CSASRQSGNSPLHF
TRBD1,TRBJ1-4,many,TRBV5-1,TGCGCCAGCAGCTCGACAGGGGGGTCAACTAATGAAAAACTGTTTTTT,CASSSTGGSTNEKLFF
TRBD1,TRBJ2-7,many,TRBV29-1,TGCAGCGTTGAAGTTCCCACAGGGGGTATGTACGAGCAGTACTTC,CSVEVPTGGMYEQYF
NA,TRBJ2-7,many,TRBV5-1,TGCGCCAGCAGCCCGGACAGCGGAAGCTCCTACGAGCAGTACTTC,CASSPDSGSSYEQYF
TRBD1,TRBJ1-5,many,TRBV7-9,TGTGCCAGCAGCCTTTGGACAGGGGAGGGTCAGCCCCAGCATTTT,CASSLWTGEGQPQHF
NA,TRBJ2-1,many,TRBV6-5,TGTGCCAGCAGTCTCTCCCGGGGGCCCACTCATGAGCAGTTCTTC,CASSLSRGPTHEQFF
NA,TRBJ1-5,NA,TRBV2,TGTGCCAGCAGTGAAGCGCGTCCGGATCAGCCCCAGCATTTT,CASSEARPDQPQHF
NA,TRBJ1-6,many,TRBV12-5,TGTGCTAGTGGCCGGGAGCAAAGATCACCCCTCCACTTT,CASGREQRSPLHF
TRBD2,TRBJ2-1,many,TRBV20-1,TGCAGTTACTTAGCGGGGGGGCTGGGATACAATGAGCAGTTCTTC,CSYLAGGLGYNEQFF
NA,TRBJ2-1,many,TRBV5-1,TGCGCCAGCAGCTTGGGGAGACGGAGGGAATACAATGAGCAGTTCTTC,CASSLGRRREYNEQFF